The 4 T cell receptor beta chains presented below share a single source sample, sequenced in a study of blood T cell repertoires in COVID-19. The assay was immunoSEQ multiplex PCR, and TCRdb's table has in-frame clones only and misses some. The sample gives some 370,000 clones, around 87% of which show up once; roughly 6.8% is in the top ten. The sequenced sample consisted of peripheral blood. The source is a man between 18 and 35 years old with active or convalescent COVID-19.

J is TRBJ1-2 and V is TRBV7-2, with D possibly being TRBD1 (6 bases). With 0 bases removed from V and 8 bases from J, the gap between germline ends came to 10 bases. The CDR3 covers 13 residues. The germline CDR1 and CDR2 sequences are SGHTA and FQGNSA. CDR3 protein: CASSLAGTTGYTF. CDR3 DNA: TGTGCCAGCAGCTTAGCCGGGACAACAGGCTACACCTTC.

This chain links TRBV6-5 with TRBJ1-2; maybe TRBD1 (5 bases). The CDR3 loop spans 15 amino acids. The germline V gene encodes CDR1 MNHEY and CDR2 SVGAGI. Trimming stripped 6 bases from V and 2 bases from J, with 16 bases between. The CDR3 here is CASRSGEKENYGYTF. CDR3 coding DNA: TGTGCCAGCAGATCGGGGGAAAAAGAGAACTATGGCTACACCTTC.

A note on this clone: Other DNA sequences in the sample encode the same CDR3. The chain combines TRBV28 with TRBJ2-5, with D maybe TRBD2 (5 bases). V lost 6 bases and J lost 0, with 11 bases in between. From germline, CDR1 is MDHEN and CDR2 SYDVKM. This CDR3 comprises 14 residues. Here the CDR3 reads CASSPRRYQETQYF. In nucleotides, the CDR3 is TGTGCCAGCAGCCCCCGGAGGTACCAAGAGACCCAGTACTTC.

The rearrangement uses TRBV27 and TRBJ2-1; 9 nucleotides line up with TRBD2. CDR3 size: 15 residues. J lost 8 bases, V lost 5 bases, and 10 bases had no gene match. Germline V gives CDR1 MNHEY, CDR2 SMNVEV (reference sequence). The DNA of the CDR3 is TGTGCCAGCAGTAATATGGCTAGCGGGAAATATGAGCAGTTCTTC. Its protein product is CASSNMASGKYEQFF.